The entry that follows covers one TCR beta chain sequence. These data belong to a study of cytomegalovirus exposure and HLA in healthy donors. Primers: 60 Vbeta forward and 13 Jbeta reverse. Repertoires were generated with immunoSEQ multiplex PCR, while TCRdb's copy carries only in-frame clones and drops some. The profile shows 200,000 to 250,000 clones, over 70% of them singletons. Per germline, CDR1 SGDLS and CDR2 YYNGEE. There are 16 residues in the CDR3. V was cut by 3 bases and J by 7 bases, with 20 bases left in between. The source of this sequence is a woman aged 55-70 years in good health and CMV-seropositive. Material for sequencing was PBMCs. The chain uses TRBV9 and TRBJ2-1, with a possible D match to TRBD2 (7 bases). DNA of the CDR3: TGTGCCAGCAGCGCCTTTAGGGGGGGAGGCGATAATGAGCAGTTCTTC. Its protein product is CASSAFRGGGDNEQFF.